This TCR beta chain was sequenced for a study of post-analysis software for immune sequencing data. Study as a whole: Patients had relapsing-remitting, secondary progressive or progressive-relapsing multiple sclerosis; some lacked subtype. Points from the study as a whole: When compared against controls, multiple sclerosis patients showed significantly lower normalized Chao1 diversity. With TRBV5-6, TRBV5-1 and TRBV20-1 included, 5 or 6 TRBV segments were more frequent in patients than in controls. Samples made in the same batch grouped tightly together by F measure.

Unique molecular identifiers featured in each of the TCR beta cDNA libraries. Once about 0.95 to 10 million T cells were used, about 490,000 cDNA molecules resulted. TCRdb reanalysed the PCR reads using MiXCR and keeps one entry per CDR3 protein. Of around 500,000 distinct CDR3 sequences in the sample, approximately 34% are singletons; the top ten hold approximately 6%. The CDR3 extends over 13 amino acids. Germline V lookup: CDR1 PRHDT, CDR2 FYEKMQ (reference sequence). Trimming cost V 2 bases and J 6 bases, with 9 bases left between them. In regard to this clonotype: Its antigen is not known.

Sequencing was performed on blood. The sequence derives from a girl aged 2 to 17 with multiple sclerosis. The J gene is TRBJ2-3, the V gene TRBV13; the D gene is possibly TRBD2 (6 bases). The CDR3 coding sequence is TGTGCCAGCAGCTTAAGGAGGGCCGATACGCAGTATTTT. It codes for CASSLRRADTQYF.